The rows below give T cell receptor beta chains drawn from one sample of a study of blood T cell repertoires in COVID-19. Some clones are missing from TCRdb's copy, which holds only in-frame ones; the method was immunoSEQ multiplex PCR. Counted here are around 230,000 clones, roughly 80% occurring once; the ten biggest clones make up about 8%. Specimen: peripheral blood. The receptors come from a woman aged 80 or older with acute or convalescent COVID-19. The CDR3 runs from the conserved cysteine through the conserved F or W. A D gene is named only where the DNA matches it firmly. Part of the rows lack a size; the others show once, few, many or a class for expanded clones.

>TRBJ2-7|.|few|TRBV24-1
CATSLPKSEQYF
TGTGCCACCAGTCTCCCAAAGAGTGAGCAGTACTTC
>TRBJ1-3|.|.|TRBV9
CASSVDRETGNTIYF
TGTGCCAGCAGCGTAGACAGAGAAACTGGAAACACCATATATTTT
>TRBJ2-7|TRBD1|once|TRBV28
CASTAPTGQAGAYEQYF
TGTGCCAGCACCGCACCGACCGGACAGGCAGGGGCCTACGAGCAGTACTTC
>TRBJ2-1|TRBD2|.|TRBV19
CASRGTSGSYNEQFF
TGTGCCTCCCGGGGCACTAGCGGGAGCTACAATGAGCAGTTCTTC
>TRBJ2-2|TRBD2|few|TRBV5-4
CASSLGAGAGVGELFF
TGTGCCAGCAGCTTGGGGGCGGGAGCAGGTGTGGGGGAGCTGTTTTTT
>TRBJ1-3|.|.|TRBV7-9
CASSLSDGNSGNTIYF
TGTGCCAGCAGCCTATCGGACGGGAACTCTGGAAACACCATATATTTT
>TRBJ2-1|TRBD2|.|TRBV6-1
CASSKAGGPGWNEQFF
TGTGCCAGCAGTAAAGCGGGAGGGCCGGGTTGGAATGAGCAGTTCTTC
>TRBJ1-5|TRBD1|.|TRBV10-1
CASSGNRDRVLQPQHF
TGCGCCAGCAGTGGCAACCGGGACAGGGTACTTCAGCCCCAGCATTTT
>TRBJ2-3|TRBD2|.|TRBV5-1
CASSLGLAGDTQYF
TGCGCCAGCAGCTTGGGACTAGCGGGAGATACGCAGTATTTT
>TRBJ2-5|TRBD2|.|TRBV7-2
CASSVDLAGGLETQYF
TGTGCCAGCAGCGTAGACTTAGCGGGGGGGCTTGAGACCCAGTACTTC
>TRBJ2-7|.|many|TRBV7-2
CASSRDAGTYEQYF
TGTGCCAGCAGCAGGGACGCGGGAACCTACGAGCAGTACTTC
>TRBJ2-5|.|.|TRBV5-4
CASSRQDQETQYF
TGTGCCAGCAGCCGACAGGACCAAGAGACCCAGTACTTC
>TRBJ1-6|.|.|TRBV5-1
CASSPWAREDNSPLHF
TGCGCCAGCAGCCCTTGGGCGAGGGAGGACAATTCACCCCTCCACTTT